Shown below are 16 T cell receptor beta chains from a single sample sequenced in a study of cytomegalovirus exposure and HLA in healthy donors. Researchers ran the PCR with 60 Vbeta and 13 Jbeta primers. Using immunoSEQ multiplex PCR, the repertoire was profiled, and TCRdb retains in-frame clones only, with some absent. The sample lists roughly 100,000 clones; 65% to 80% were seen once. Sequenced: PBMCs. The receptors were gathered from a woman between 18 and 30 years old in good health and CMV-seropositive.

CDR3 DNA sequence: TGTGCCACATACAGGGGGAACGAAAAACTGTTTTTT. Protein sequence: CATYRGNEKLFF. The V gene is TRBV6-1, the J gene TRBJ1-4; 8 bases align to TRBD1. The germline V gene has CDR1 MNHNS and CDR2 SASEGT. With V trimmed by 10 bases and J by 8 bases, 6 bases remained unmatched. The CDR3 is made up of 12 amino acids.

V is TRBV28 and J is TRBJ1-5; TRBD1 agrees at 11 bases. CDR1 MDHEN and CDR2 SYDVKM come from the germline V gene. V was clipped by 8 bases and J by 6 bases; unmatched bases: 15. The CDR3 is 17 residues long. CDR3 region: CASVTLGTGGLAQPQHF. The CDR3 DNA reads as TGTGCCAGCGTAACCCTTGGGACAGGGGGGTTAGCTCAGCCCCAGCATTTT. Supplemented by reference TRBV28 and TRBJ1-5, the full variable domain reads DVKVTQSSRYLVKRTGEKVFLECVQDMDHENMFWYRQDPGLGLRLIYFSYDVKMKEKGDIPEGYSVSREKKERFSLILESASTNQTSMYLCASVTLGTGGLAQPQHFGDGTRLSIL.

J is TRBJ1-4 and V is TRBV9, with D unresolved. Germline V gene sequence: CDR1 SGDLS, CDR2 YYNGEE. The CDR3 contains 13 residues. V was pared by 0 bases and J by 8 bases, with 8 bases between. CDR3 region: CASSVVPGEKLFF. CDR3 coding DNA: TGTGCCAGCAGCGTAGTCCCAGGAGAAAAACTGTTTTTT.

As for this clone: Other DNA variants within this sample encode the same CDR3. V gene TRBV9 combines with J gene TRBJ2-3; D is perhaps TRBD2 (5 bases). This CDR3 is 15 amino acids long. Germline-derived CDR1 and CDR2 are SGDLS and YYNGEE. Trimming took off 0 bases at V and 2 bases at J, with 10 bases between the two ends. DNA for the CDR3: TGTGCCAGCAGCGTAGGGACGGGGTACACAGATACGCAGTATTTT. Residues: CASSVGTGYTDTQYF.

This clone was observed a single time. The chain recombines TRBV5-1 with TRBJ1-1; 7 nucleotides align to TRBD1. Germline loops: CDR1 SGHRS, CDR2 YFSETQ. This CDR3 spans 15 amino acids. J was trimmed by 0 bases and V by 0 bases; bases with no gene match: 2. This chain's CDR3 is CASSLGQGLNTEAFF. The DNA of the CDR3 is TGCGCCAGCAGCTTGGGACAGGGCTTGAACACTGAAGCTTTCTTT.

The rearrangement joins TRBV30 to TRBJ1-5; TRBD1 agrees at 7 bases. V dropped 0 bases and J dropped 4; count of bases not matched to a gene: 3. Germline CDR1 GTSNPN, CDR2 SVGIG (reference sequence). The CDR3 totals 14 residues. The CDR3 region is CAWSVDRVNQPQHF. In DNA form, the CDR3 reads TGTGCCTGGAGTGTTGACAGGGTGAATCAGCCCCAGCATTTT.

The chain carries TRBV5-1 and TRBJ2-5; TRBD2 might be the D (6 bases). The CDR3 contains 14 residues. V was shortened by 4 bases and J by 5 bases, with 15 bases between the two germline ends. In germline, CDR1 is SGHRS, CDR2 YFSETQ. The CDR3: CASSPGGAGETQYF. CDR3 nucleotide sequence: TGCGCCAGCAGCCCTGGCGGGGCGGGGGAGACCCAGTACTTC.

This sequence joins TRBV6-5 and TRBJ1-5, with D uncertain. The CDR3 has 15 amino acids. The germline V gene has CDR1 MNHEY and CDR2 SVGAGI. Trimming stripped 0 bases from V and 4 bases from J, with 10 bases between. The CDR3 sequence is CASSYSSNQNQPQHF. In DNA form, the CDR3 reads TGTGCCAGCAGTTACTCGAGCAACCAAAATCAGCCCCAGCATTTT.

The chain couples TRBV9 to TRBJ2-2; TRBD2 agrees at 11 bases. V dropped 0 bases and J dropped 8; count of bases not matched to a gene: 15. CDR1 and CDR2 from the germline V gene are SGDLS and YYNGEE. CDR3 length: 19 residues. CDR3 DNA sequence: TGTGCCAGCAGCGTAGGACTAGCGGGACGGGTAGGATCGTATGGGGAGCTGTTTTTT. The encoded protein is CASSVGLAGRVGSYGELFF.

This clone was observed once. The CDR3 loop reads CASSPRRQGASYEQYF. CDR3 DNA sequence: TGTGCCAGCAGCCCCCGGCGACAGGGGGCCTCCTACGAGCAGTACTTC. This chain uses TRBV5-4 with TRBJ2-7, with 10 bases that match TRBD1. Germline assignment: CDR1 SGHNT and CDR2 YYREEE (reference sequence). With 4 bases clipped from V and 0 bases from J, the junction kept 7 bases outside the gene matches. The CDR3 runs to 16 residues.

CDR3 sequence: CATSSLGGFGNTIYF. The CDR3, as DNA: TGTGCCACCAGCAGCCTTGGCGGTTTTGGAAACACCATATATTTT. The chain is built from TRBV15 and TRBJ1-3; D remains ambiguous. V was cut by 3 bases and J by 3 bases, with 12 bases left in between. The CDR3 spans 15 residues. Looked up from germline, CDR1 is LNHNV and CDR2 is YYDKDF (reference sequence). The full variable domain, in which reference TRBV15 and TRBJ1-3 provide the parts outside the CDR3, is DAMVIQNPRYQVTQFGKPVTLSCSQTLNHNVMYWYQQKSSQAPKLLFHYYDKDFNNEADTPDNFQSRRPNTSFCFLDIRSPGLGDTAMYLCATSSLGGFGNTIYFGEGSWLTVV.

This CDR3 reads CASSVDVEPNEKLFF. CDR3 coding DNA: TGTGCCAGCAGCGTAGACGTGGAGCCTAATGAAAAACTGTTTTTT. The chain employs TRBV9 and TRBJ1-4, with D unresolved. The CDR3 is 15 amino acids. V was shortened by 0 bases and J by 3 bases, with 9 bases between the two germline ends. CDR1 is SGDLS and CDR2 is YYNGEE in the germline V gene. The variable domain in full, with the rest retrieved from reference TRBV9 and TRBJ1-4, is DSGVTQTPKHLITATGQRVTLRCSPRSGDLSVYWYQQSLDQGLQFLIQYYNGEERAKGNILERFSAQQFPDLHSELNLSSLELGDSALYFCASSVDVEPNEKLFFGSGTQLSVL.

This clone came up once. The chain's CDR3 is CASTQTSGNTIYF. The DNA of the CDR3 is TGTGCCAGCACACAGACCTCTGGAAACACCATATATTTT. The chain uses TRBV2 and TRBJ1-3; D gene ambiguous. Trimming left V 7 bases short and J 0 bases short, with 7 bases between. CDR1 and CDR2 (germline): SNHLY, FYNNEI. The CDR3 extends over 13 amino acids.

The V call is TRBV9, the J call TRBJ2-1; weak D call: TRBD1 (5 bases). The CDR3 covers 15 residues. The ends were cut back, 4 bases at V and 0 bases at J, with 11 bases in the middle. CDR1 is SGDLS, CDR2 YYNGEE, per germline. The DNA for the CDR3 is TGTGCCAGCAGCACACCCGACAGCTCCTACAATGAGCAGTTCTTC. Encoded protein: CASSTPDSSYNEQFF.

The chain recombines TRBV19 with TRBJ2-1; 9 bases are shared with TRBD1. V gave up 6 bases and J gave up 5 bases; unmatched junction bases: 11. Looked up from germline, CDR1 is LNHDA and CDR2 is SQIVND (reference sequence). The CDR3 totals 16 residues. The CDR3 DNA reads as TGTGCCAGTAGGCTACAACAGGGGGCGATCCACAATGAGCAGTTCTTC. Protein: CASRLQQGAIHNEQFF.

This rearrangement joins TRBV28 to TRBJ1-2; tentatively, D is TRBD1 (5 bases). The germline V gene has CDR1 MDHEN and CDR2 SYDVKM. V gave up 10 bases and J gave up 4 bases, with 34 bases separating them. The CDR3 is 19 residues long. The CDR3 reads CAILAPRGGSPGSFYGYTF. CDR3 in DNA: TGTGCCATCCTGGCGCCTCGCGGGGGGTCCCCCGGTTCCTTCTATGGCTACACCTTC.